Listed here is a single T cell receptor beta chain. Its antigen is unidentified. This specimen belongs to a study of CXCR3-negative and CXCR3-positive naive CD8 T cells. Study in general: The total count of TRB reads reached around 140 million, and each library contributed about 1.5 +/- 0.3 million. General study results and limits: Fresh PBMCs served for most assays, and CXCR3 expression fell partially after cryopreservation. Relative to memory CD8+ cells, whose diversity was much lower, both naive subsets had comparably high diversity. With respect to TRBV-TRBJ usage, naive CXCR3-negative and CXCR3-positive cells were similar; memory differed.

The CDR3 runs to 18 residues. The V gene's germline CDR1 is LNHNV and CDR2 YYDKDF (reference sequence). UMI-labeled 5' RACE TRB cDNA libraries were prepared from the cells. TCRdb re-called the 5' RACE reads and shows each CDR3 protein once, DNA omitted. The sample has tens of thousands of distinct CDR3 sequences. The receptor was isolated from a human donor in good health. Some clones in this sample may be carry-over from other donors' samples. The V and J genes are TRBV15 and TRBJ2-1; TCRdb's D call, TRBD1, is unchecked because there is no DNA. The sequenced sample was memory CD8+ T cells from blood. CDR3 loop: CATSKPVGRLGSYNEQFF.